This T cell receptor beta chain was recovered during a study of CD8 T cells in ankylosing spondylitis. Notes on the study in general: Earlier work had already found some motif variants in reactive arthritis synovial fluid and blood. Disease-linked clones proved CD8+ and comparatively uncommon in peripheral blood. A TCR beta motif made of roughly eight highly homologous variants seemed typical of ankylosing spondylitis blood.

Concerning this clonotype itself: Its antigen is undetermined.

Generation of TCR beta libraries employed quantitative 5'-RACE incorporating molecular barcodes. TCRdb reprocessed the 5' RACE reads with MiXCR, giving one entry per CDR3 protein. The table shows 300,000 to 350,000 distinct CDR3 sequences, with under 15% occurring only once. The length of the CDR3 is 16 residues. J gave up 4 bases and V 5 bases, and 5 bases lay outside the gene matches. The sequenced material came from blood, either unsorted or a sorted T cell fraction (not recorded which). The TCR originated in a male donor with ankylosing spondylitis or in good health (not recorded which). The rearrangement joins TRBV12-3 or TRBV12-4 to TRBJ2-1; 13 positions match TRBD2. CDR3 DNA: TGTGCCAGCAGTACCCGGACTAGCGGGAGTTACAATGAGCAGTTCTTC. Its translation is CASSTRTSGSYNEQFF.